These 13 T cell receptor beta chains were all obtained from the same sample, sequenced in a study of cytomegalovirus exposure and HLA in healthy donors. Primers: 60 Vbeta forward and 13 Jbeta reverse. The protocol was immunoSEQ multiplex PCR, while the TCRdb copy is restricted to in-frame clones and leaves out a portion. Here the sample spans 170,000 or so clones, 60% to 85% being singletons. Material for sequencing was PBMCs. All receptors derive from a woman aged 50 to 65 in good health and CMV-seropositive.

The rearrangement links TRBV6-5 to TRBJ2-7; TRBD1 is a possible D gene (6 bases). The CDR3 length is 14 residues. In germline, CDR1 is MNHEY, CDR2 SVGAGI. V lost 6 bases, J lost 5 bases, and 17 bases lay in between. Here the CDR3 reads CASSSNSRGNEQYF. The CDR3 nucleotides are TGTGCCAGCAGCTCTAATTCCAGGGGAAACGAGCAGTACTTC.

The chain is built from TRBV5-1 and TRBJ2-3, with 7 positions matching TRBD2. Per the germline V gene, CDR1 is SGHRS and CDR2 is YFSETQ. CDR3 size: 14 residues. The junction had 6 bases not matched to a gene; V was cut back by 7 bases and J by 1 base. The chain's CDR3 is CASRNAGGTDTQYF. The CDR3 nucleotides are TGCGCCAGCCGGAACGCGGGGGGCACAGATACGCAGTATTTT. The full variable domain, completed using reference TRBV5-1 and TRBJ2-3, is KAGVTQTPRYLIKTRGQQVTLSCSPISGHRSVSWYQQTPGQGLQFLFEYFSETQRNKGNFPGRFSGRQFSNSRSEMNVSTLELGDSALYLCASRNAGGTDTQYFGPGTRLTVL.

The chain employs TRBV5-4 and TRBJ2-7; TRBD1 matches 7 bases. This CDR3 has 14 amino acids. V gave up 2 bases and J gave up 3 bases; unmatched junction bases: 5. Germline V CDR1 and CDR2: SGHNT, YYREEE (reference sequence). CDR3 sequence (DNA): TGTGCCAGCAGCTTAAGGGGGCCGGGCTACGAGCAGTACTTC. It specifies CASSLRGPGYEQYF.

This clone has more than one count but fewer than ten. The V call is TRBV10-3, the J call TRBJ2-5, with D possibly TRBD2 on 5 matching bases. V was cut by 0 bases and J by 4 bases, with 21 bases left in between. CDR1 is ENHRY and CDR2 is SYGVKD in the germline V gene. CDR3 size: 18 residues. The CDR3 bases are TGTGCCATCAGTGAGTCGAGTATACTAGTAGTCGCGGGAGAGACCCAGTACTTC. Encoded protein: CAISESSILVVAGETQYF.

The chain joins TRBV30 to TRBJ2-1; 12 bases align to TRBD2. J lost 3 bases, V lost 3 bases, and 6 bases had no gene match. Germline V lookup: CDR1 GTSNPN, CDR2 SVGIG (reference sequence). The CDR3 is 16 residues long. CDR3 protein: CAWRATSGSFYNEQFF. The CDR3 DNA sequence: TGTGCCTGGAGAGCGACTAGCGGGAGTTTCTACAATGAGCAGTTCTTC.

CDR3 DNA sequence: TGCGCCAGCAGCCAAGATCATTTTTTCCGGCTAGCGGGCTACACCGGGGAGCTGTTTTTT. This translates into CASSQDHFFRLAGYTGELFF. The chain couples TRBV4-3 to TRBJ2-2, with 8 bases aligning to TRBD2. J gave up 3 bases and V 0 bases, and 15 bases lay outside the gene matches. Germline V CDR1 and CDR2: LGHNA, YSLEER. The CDR3 has 20 amino acids.

The chain has TRBV30 and TRBJ2-3; maybe TRBD2 (5 bases). Germline V gene data show CDR1 as GTSNPN and CDR2 as SVGIG (reference sequence). This CDR3 is 12 amino acids long. The V and J ends lost 3 bases and 8 bases respectively, with 12 bases between them. CDR3 coding DNA: TGTGCCTGGAGGCCTACTAGTGGTACGCAGTATTTT. It specifies CAWRPTSGTQYF. The full variable domain, in which reference TRBV30 and TRBJ2-3 provide the parts outside the CDR3, is SQTIHQWPATLVQPVGSPLSLECTVEGTSNPNLYWYRQAAGRGLQLLFYSVGIGQISSEVPQNLSASRPQDRQFILSSKKLLLSDSGFYLCAWRPTSGTQYFGPGTRLTVL.

This clone was seen a few times. V and J are TRBV9 and TRBJ1-2, with 8 bases matching TRBD1. Germline values: CDR1 SGDLS, CDR2 YYNGEE. The CDR3 is 16 residues long. V gave up 4 bases and J gave up 4 bases; unmatched junction bases: 12. CDR3 sequence reads: CASSTDRGPFSYGYTF. The CDR3 coding sequence is TGTGCCAGCAGCACCGACAGGGGTCCCTTTTCCTATGGCTACACCTTC. Combining the CDR3 with reference TRBV9 and TRBJ1-2 gives the whole variable domain DSGVTQTPKHLITATGQRVTLRCSPRSGDLSVYWYQQSLDQGLQFLIQYYNGEERAKGNILERFSAQQFPDLHSELNLSSLELGDSALYFCASSTDRGPFSYGYTFGSGTRLTVV.

The V call is TRBV11-3, the J call TRBJ1-2; a possible D gene is TRBD1 (5 bases). The CDR3 length is 14 residues. Germline V CDR1 and CDR2: SGHNT, YENEEA. Trimming took 1 base from V and 3 from J, leaving 9 bases between them. The CDR3 spells CASSLGGQDYGYTF. CDR3 coding DNA: TGTGCCAGCAGCTTAGGGGGCCAGGACTATGGCTACACCTTC.

For the CDR3, the DNA is TGTGCCAGCAGTAGAGGGTCGGCTGCCGAGCAGTACTTC. This translates into CASSRGSAAEQYF. V usage is TRBV6-5 and J usage is TRBJ2-7, with D possibly TRBD2 on 5 matching bases. The V and J ends lost 5 bases and 6 bases respectively, with 14 bases between them. In germline, CDR1 is MNHEY, CDR2 SVGAGI. This CDR3 contains 13 residues.

With regard to this clone: Distinct nucleotide sequences in the sample also encode this CDR3. The chain carries TRBV11-3 and TRBJ1-1; D is possibly TRBD1 (5 bases). CDR1 is SGHNT, CDR2 YENEEA, per germline. The CDR3 loop spans 14 amino acids. V was pared by 0 bases and J by 5 bases, with 10 bases between. CDR3 sequence: CASSLDRVGTEAFF. Written as DNA, the CDR3 is TGTGCCAGCAGCTTAGACAGGGTTGGGACTGAAGCTTTCTTT.

In its sample, this clone was seen a few times. The rearrangement links TRBV2 to TRBJ2-3; tentative D call: TRBD1 (6 bases). Trimming left V 1 base short and J 5 bases short, with 10 bases between. CDR3 size: 14 residues. Per the germline V gene, CDR1 is SNHLY and CDR2 is FYNNEI. This chain's CDR3 is CASSEDREIDTQYF. CDR3 sequence (DNA): TGTGCCAGCAGTGAAGACAGGGAAATAGATACGCAGTATTTT.

The V gene is TRBV28, the J gene TRBJ2-7, with TRBD2 as a possible D gene (5 bases). Germline values: CDR1 MDHEN, CDR2 SYDVKM. This CDR3 has 14 amino acids. Trimming pared 6 bases from V and 1 base from J, leaving 13 bases between. Here the CDR3 reads CASSPDFESYEQYF. The CDR3 DNA follows: TGTGCCAGCAGCCCGGACTTCGAATCCTACGAGCAGTACTTC.